This record looks at one T cell receptor beta chain sequence and its context. This clonotype is medium-sized (0.01 to 0.1%). Its antigen remains unidentified. No per-base quality is available; no much larger clone lies one base away. The CDR3 holds 16 amino acids from the cysteine to the phenylalanine. CDR3 DNA only is kept here, 48 bases in frame from base 1. V drops 4 bases and J drops 0 bases, leaving 16 bases in between. Sequences SGHNT (CDR1) and YENEEA (CDR2) are obtained from the germline V gene. Genomic DNA was extracted from bulk tumor tissue and used as the TCR template, and around 600 ng gDNA was amplified per sample. During surgery, multiple biopsies were taken from each primary tumor, with sampling sites spaced as far apart as possible within the tumor mass. The study cohort was described as untreated and was composed of newly diagnosed NSCLC cases undergoing curative surgery. Donors were about 16 newly diagnosed non-small cell lung cancer patients undergoing surgery with curative intent. Two independent pathologists examined the resected tumor masses. Only high-quality DNA and RNA samples were carried forward to sequencing.

The record originates from a study of immune heterogeneity within non-small cell lung tumors (dated by TCRdb to the late 2010s). The study in broad terms: By histology, the tumors included roughly 11 non-squamous carcinomas, a handful of squamous cell carcinomas and 1 tumor not otherwise specified. To look at intratumoral immune heterogeneity, the study ran whole-exome sequencing, RNA-seq and TCR beta repertoire sequencing on several spatially distinct regions taken from every NSCLC tumor. TCR repertoires were analyzed from some 60 tumor loci of fewer than 19 patients, whereas transcriptome data were available for only roughly 40 loci from some eleven patients. Binding of neoantigens to the HLA alleles of each patient was predicted with netMHCpan-3.0 for mutant peptides of 8 to 11 amino acids.

The TCR beta CDR3 region was amplified with a multiplex PCR system, in which a first round of roughly 9 cycles was run using 32 V-gene forward and 13 J-gene reverse primers. A QIAGEN Multiplex PCR Kit was used for first-round PCR, and the primer sequences were filed in Chinese patent CN105087789A. Illumina universal primers were added in a second PCR round performed with the Phusion High-Fidelity PCR Kit. Paired-end sequencing of TCR libraries was carried out on the Illumina HiSeq X Ten platform at a read length of 151 bp. The authors' pipeline ran thus. Reads without multiplex PCR primers were removed using Cutadapt, read pairs were merged using PEAR, and CDR3 regions were called using MiXCR with default settings. Shannon entropy measured repertoire diversity, while clonality was calculated as one minus the Shannon entropy divided by the ln of the count of productive unique sequences. Dominant or high-frequency T-cell clones were defined as clonotypes at frequencies of at least 0.5%. TCRdb applied fastp at Q25 and MiXCR to the public reads, then kept only in-frame beta chains. Rows with a matching CDR3 protein are joined into one entry that keeps the most common DNA and genes. For this entry, the V and J calls and clone size follow TCRdb and not the study's own pipeline. A total of around 16,000 distinct CDR3 sequences appear in this sample, 28% of them only once. Roughly 4% of the sample lies in the top ten.

What the work shows at the level of the full study, not this receptor alone: Within a given patient, the same dominant CDR3B clonotypes showed up repeatedly across loci, although different tumor locations also carried unique high-frequency clones. A moderate positive correlation (R around 0.35), which was statistically significant, linked local T-cell repertoire clonality to local tumor mutational burden. For the most part, high-frequency TCR beta clonotypes differed from one individual patient to another.

The TCR comes from a man aged 35-49 years with non-small cell lung cancer. Input material: lung tumor tissue. The V gene is TRBV11-3 and the J gene is TRBJ2-7; TRBD1 might be the D gene, on 6 matching bases. The CDR3 is CASSSTLRDTSYEQYF. The DNA reads as follows: TGTGCCAGCAGCTCTACGCTTCGGGACACCTCCTACGAGCAGTACTTC.